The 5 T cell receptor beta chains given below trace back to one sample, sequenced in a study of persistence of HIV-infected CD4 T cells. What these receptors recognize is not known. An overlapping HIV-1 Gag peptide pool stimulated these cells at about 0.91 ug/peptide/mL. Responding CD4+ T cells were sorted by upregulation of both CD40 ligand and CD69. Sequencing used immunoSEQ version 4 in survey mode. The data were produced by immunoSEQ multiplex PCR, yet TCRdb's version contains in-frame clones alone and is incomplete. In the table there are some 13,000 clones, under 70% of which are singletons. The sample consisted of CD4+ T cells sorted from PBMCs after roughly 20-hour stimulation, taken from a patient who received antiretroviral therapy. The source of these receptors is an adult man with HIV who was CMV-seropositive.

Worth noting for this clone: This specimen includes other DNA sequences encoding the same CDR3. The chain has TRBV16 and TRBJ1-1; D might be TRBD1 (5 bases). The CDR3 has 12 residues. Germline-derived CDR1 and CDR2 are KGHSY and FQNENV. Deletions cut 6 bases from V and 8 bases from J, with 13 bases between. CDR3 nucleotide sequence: TGTGCCAGCAGTCATACGACAGAAGAAGCTTTCTTT. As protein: CASSHTTEEAFF.

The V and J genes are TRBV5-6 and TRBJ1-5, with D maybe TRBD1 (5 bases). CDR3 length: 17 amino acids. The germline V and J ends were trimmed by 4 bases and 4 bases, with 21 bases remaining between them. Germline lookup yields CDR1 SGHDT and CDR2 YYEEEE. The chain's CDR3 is CASSTLGPSSPNQPQHF. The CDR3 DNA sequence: TGTGCCAGCAGCACCCTGGGACCCTCATCACCTAATCAGCCCCAGCATTTT. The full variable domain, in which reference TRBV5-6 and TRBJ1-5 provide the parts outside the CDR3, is DAGVTQSPTHLIKTRGQQVTLRCSPKSGHDTVSWYQQALGQGPQFIFQYYEEEERQRGNFPDRFSGHQFPNYSSELNVNALLLGDSALYLCASSTLGPSSPNQPQHFGDGTRLSIL.

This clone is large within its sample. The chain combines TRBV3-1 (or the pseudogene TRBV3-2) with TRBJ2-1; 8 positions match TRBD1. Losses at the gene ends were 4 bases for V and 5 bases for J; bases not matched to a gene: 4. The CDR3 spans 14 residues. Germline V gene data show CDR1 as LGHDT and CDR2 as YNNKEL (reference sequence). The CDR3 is CASSRTGSNNEQFF. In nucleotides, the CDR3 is TGTGCCAGCAGCCGGACAGGGTCCAACAATGAGCAGTTCTTC.

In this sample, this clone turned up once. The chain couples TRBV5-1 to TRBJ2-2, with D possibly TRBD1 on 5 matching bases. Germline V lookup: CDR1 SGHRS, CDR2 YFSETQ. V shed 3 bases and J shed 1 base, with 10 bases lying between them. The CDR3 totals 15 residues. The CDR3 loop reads CASSSSTGNTGELFF. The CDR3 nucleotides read TGCGCCAGCAGCTCCTCAACAGGGAACACCGGGGAGCTGTTTTTT.

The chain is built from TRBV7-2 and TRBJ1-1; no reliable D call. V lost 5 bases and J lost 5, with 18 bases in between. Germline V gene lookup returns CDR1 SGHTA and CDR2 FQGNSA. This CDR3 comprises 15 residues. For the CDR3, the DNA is TGTGCCAGCAGCCAAATCAGGCTCAACGGAACTGAAGCTTTCTTT. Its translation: CASSQIRLNGTEAFF.